This T cell receptor beta chain was sequenced in a study of blood T cells in healthy people across ages. Study background: Through template switching, about one barcoded beta molecule was captured per two T cells, as measured in model experiments.

The ends lost 4 bases at V and 2 bases at J; junction bases unmatched: 4. Germline CDR1 is ENHRY and CDR2 is SYGVKD. This CDR3 is built from 16 residues. Study findings and constraints: Donor CMV infection status was unknown, possibly confounding age-related changes in expanded clonotypes. Age showed a roughly linear inverse relationship with TCR beta diversity per million T cells.

PCR was performed a second time for about 6 to 12 cycles using a sample-barcoded 5' primer and a J-beta primer mix. One entry per CDR3 protein, called by TCRdb with MiXCR from the 5' RACE reads. This sample has about 780,000 distinct CDR3 sequences, with about half found just once. Of note for this clonotype: Antigen: not known.

The receptor comes from an elderly man in good health. The sample consisted of blood. The chain uses TRBV10-3 and TRBJ2-1, with 11 nucleotides matching TRBD2. The CDR3, as DNA: TGTGCCATCAGTGTAGGGACTAGCGGAGCCTACAATGAGCAGTTCTTC. Its translation: CAISVGTSGAYNEQFF.